The entry below gives a single TCR beta chain sequence along with its context. This specimen belongs to a study of blood T cell repertoires in COVID-19. In the study overall: Some COVID-19 samples were acute and others convalescent; all came from the United States, Italy and Spain.

The CDR3 is 13 residues long. Trimming took off 4 bases at V and 9 bases at J, with 15 bases between the two ends. Germline V gene lookup returns CDR1 SGHAT and CDR2 FQDESV (reference sequence). The data were produced by immunoSEQ multiplex PCR, yet TCRdb's version contains in-frame clones alone and is incomplete. The sample contains about 300,000 clones, roughly 86% of which appear only once. V and J are TRBV11-1 and TRBJ1-2; the D is unclear. The sequenced sample was peripheral blood. The source is a woman in her thirties with COVID-19, enrolled during active disease. The CDR3 region is CASSSDLGGSYTF. CDR3 coding DNA: TGTGCCAGCAGCTCAGACCTCGGCGGGAGCTACACCTTC.